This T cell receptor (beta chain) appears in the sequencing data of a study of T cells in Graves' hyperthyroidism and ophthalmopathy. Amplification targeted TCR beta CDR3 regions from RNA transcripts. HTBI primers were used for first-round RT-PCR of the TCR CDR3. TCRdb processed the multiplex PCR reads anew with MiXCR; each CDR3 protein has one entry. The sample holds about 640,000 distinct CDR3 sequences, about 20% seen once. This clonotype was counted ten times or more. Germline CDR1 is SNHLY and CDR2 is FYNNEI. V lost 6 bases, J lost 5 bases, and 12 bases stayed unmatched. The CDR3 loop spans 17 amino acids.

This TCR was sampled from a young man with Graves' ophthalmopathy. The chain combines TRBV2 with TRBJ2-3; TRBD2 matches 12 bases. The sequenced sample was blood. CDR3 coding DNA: TGTGCCAGCAGCCAAGCGCTAGCGGGAGGGCCGGAAGATACGCAGTATTTT. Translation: CASSQALAGGPEDTQYF.